This record looks at one T cell receptor (beta chain) sequence and its context. These data are taken from a study of blood T cell repertoires in COVID-19. As for the study in general: Acute-phase and convalescent COVID-19 samples originated in the United States, Italy and Spain. From T cells, B-cell-depleted T cells, or PBMCs came the material, which was cDNA or gDNA.

Original handling: Reference gene primer amplification in the assay estimated nucleated cell counts. The protocol was immunoSEQ multiplex PCR, while the TCRdb copy is restricted to in-frame clones and leaves out a portion. That table is the source of V, J and clone size, and D and trimming were worked out from the DNA. The table includes more than 85,000 clones, 90% detected once. Trimming pared 2 bases from V and 3 bases from J, leaving 15 bases between. Germline assignment: CDR1 SGHDT and CDR2 YYEEEE. CDR3 length equals 15 residues. The gene calls are TRBV5-6 and TRBJ2-7, with D possibly matching TRBD1 (5 bases). The sequencing sample was made of peripheral blood. This TCR came from a human donor in a cohort sampled during active COVID-19. CDR3 nucleotide sequence: TGTGCCAGCAGCTTAGGTTTGACAGATTACTACGAGCAGTACTTC. Its translation: CASSLGLTDYYEQYF.